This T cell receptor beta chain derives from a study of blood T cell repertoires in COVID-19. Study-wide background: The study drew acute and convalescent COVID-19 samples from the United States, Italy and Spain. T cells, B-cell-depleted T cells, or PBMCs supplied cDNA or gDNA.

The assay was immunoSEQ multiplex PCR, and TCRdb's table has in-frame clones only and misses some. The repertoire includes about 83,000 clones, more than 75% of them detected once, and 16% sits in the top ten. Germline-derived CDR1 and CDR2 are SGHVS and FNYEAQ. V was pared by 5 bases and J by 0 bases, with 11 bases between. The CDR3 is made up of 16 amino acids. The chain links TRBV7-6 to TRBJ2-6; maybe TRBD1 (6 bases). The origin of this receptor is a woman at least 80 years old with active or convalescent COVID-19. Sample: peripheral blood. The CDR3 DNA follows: TGTGCCAGCAGCAGAACAGGGAGCTCTGGGGCCAACGTCCTGACTTTC. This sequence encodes CASSRTGSSGANVLTF.